This T cell receptor (beta chain) was identified during a study of shared clonotypes between healthy human individuals (dated by TCRdb to 2018 to 2021). Looking at the study overall: A couple of women and a few men aged 18 to 49 years were included in the cohort. Different laboratories and diverse techniques were used to prepare libraries and sequence TCR repertoires, to increase sequencing depth and limit assay-specific biases. Between about 0.94 and 10 billion PBMCs per donor were obtained by leukapheresis. For each donor, CD4 naive and CD4 memory were each given three plates, CD8 naive was given two plates, and CD8 memory was given one plate. Blood TCR repertoires of five healthy adults were deeply sequenced to estimate repertoire size and the extent of clonotype sharing between individuals.

Donors were healthy HIV-negative adults with no recently reported acute infections or vaccinations. All donors were Caucasian adults living in Nashville, Tennessee, USA. CD4+ T cells were enriched through magnetic negative selection, after which naive cells were positively selected on CD45RA and the remaining negative fraction served as the memory subset. Blood was collected by leukapheresis, and PBMCs were isolated by Ficoll-Histopaque density gradient centrifugation and then cryopreserved in liquid nitrogen vapor phase. Analytical flow cytometry was used to check the purity and quantity of each magnetically sorted T cell population. Genomic DNA was isolated from every sorted fraction and measured by UV absorbance on a Nanodrop 2000c. Via the germline V gene (reference sequence), CDR1 is LNHDA and CDR2 SQIVND. The cysteine opens and the phenylalanine closes a CDR3 of 18 amino acids. Of all the DNA, just the CDR3 is kept, 54 bases in frame from base 1. After removal of 7 bases from V and 4 bases from J, the junction retains 14 bases not matched to a gene.

A remark on this clone: Its cognate antigen has yet to be identified. One base away there is no much larger clone; base qualities are not given.

What the work shows at the level of the full study, not this receptor alone: Pairwise subsampling indicated that sequencing depth was expected to affect the degree of clonotype sharing among donors. Estimated clonotype richness was generally larger for naive than for memory subsets. Sampling was limited to blood, and TCR repertoires in tissue likely differ from TCR repertoires in blood. The genetic and exposure-history diversity represented was limited by the small number of donors. Across a few donors, approximately 4.6% of naive CD4, approximately 3.6% of naive CD8, 2% to 2.5% of memory CD4, and under 0.45% of memory CD8 clonotypes were shared. Even with the large sequencing depth, rarefaction of the sorted-subset datasets indicated that sequencing was incomplete. Compared with non-shared clonotypes, clonotypes shared by all four sorted-subset donors had higher generation probabilities.

Using the deep immunoSEQ assay, multiplex PCR amplified TCR CDR3 regions from genomic DNA. Genomic DNA extracted from each cell subset was distributed evenly over all wells of several immunoSEQ 96-well plates, and each plate served as one replicate. Each replicate PCR for sorted subsets received about 180 ng genomic DNA, equal to about 30,000 T cell genomes. The purified libraries were quantified using a Qubit 3.0 fluorometer, sized with a Bioanalyzer 2100, and then quantified again using the KAPA Library Quantification kit. A separate single-read 150-cycle Illumina NextSeq 550 flow cell was used to sequence each immunoSEQ 96-well plate. Processing in the source paper ran as follows. The immunoSEQ output contained only junctional sequences without quality scores, so filtering could not match that applied to full-length reads. To assign V/J genes and CDR3, sequences were annotated against IMGT germline references using PyIR, a Python wrapper for IgBLAST v1.9. Any read was removed if the V/J assignment was weak (E-value above 1e-6), the CDR3 was missing, or the read contained stop codons, out-of-frame junctions, or ambiguous translated residues. A V3J clonotype was defined by an identical inferred V gene, J gene, and CDR3 amino acid sequence. To compute the percentage overlap between repertoires, the number of shared unique clonotypes was divided by the size of the smaller repertoire. Richness of each repertoire was evaluated using RTK rarefaction, the Chao1 estimator, and Recon v2.1 estimates of unobserved clonotypes. For all TCRbeta clonotypes obtained by the gDNA method from a handful of donors, generation probabilities were computed with OLGA. In its TCRdb copy, this immuneACCESS table keeps in-frame sequences only and misses some clones. Where compared with another copy, unresolved V genes explain less than half of these, and the others have no known cause. D and trimming come from the DNA, and the V and J calls and clone size come from that table. This sample lists some 500,000 clones; 95% to 96% were detected once. The ten largest make up about 0.064% of the sample.

The sequence was collected from a young woman in good health. Recombination linked TRBV19 to TRBJ2-6; TRBD1 lines up with 9 middle nucleotides. The material sequenced was naive CD4+ T cells sorted from blood. Interpreted using the paper, the cell subset or site label stands for: CD45RA+ positively selected. At the DNA level, the sequence is TGTGCCAGTACCACACCGGGACAGGGTTCAGCCGGGGCCAACGTCCTGACTTTC. This is translated as CASTTPGQGSAGANVLTF.